What follows is one T cell receptor (beta chain) and its context. Its antigen remains unidentified. Base qualities are not provided; no much larger clone lies one nucleotide away. These data are taken from a study of blood T cell repertoires in COVID-19 (dated by TCRdb to 2020 to 2021). Background for the entire study: The collaborator samples originated in the United States, Italy and Spain and spanned the acute and convalescent phases of COVID-19. The prospective study material was composed of cDNA or gDNA derived from T cells, B-cell-depleted T cells, or PBMCs. Subjects who had been exposed to COVID-19, were actively infected with it, or had recovered from it provided the deeply sampled blood TCRbeta repertoires that made up the dataset. A freely available public database, intended as a resource for researchers studying the immune response to SARS-CoV-2, is where the repertoires were released. Samples were obtained from the ongoing ImmuneRACE study (first 160 participants) and from about 1,300 subjects provided by 6 global collaborators. The sample metadata nearly always contained a de-identified subject ID, COVID-19 status, age in years and sex. Where available, HLA class I and class II types were taken from metadata supplied by the sample provider and were not determined by assay-based typing.

Whole blood was collected in K2EDTA tubes by collaborating institutions according to the institutions' own protocols. Collaborator samples were shipped for TCRbeta analysis as frozen whole blood, isolated PBMCs, or DNA extracted from either sample type. The paper's findings and limits, for the study overall: Clinical and demographic metadata were provided uncurated, with the amount varying by source and participant.

Reading the germline V gene gives CDR1 MNHEY and CDR2 SVGAGI. Compared with germline, V lacks 2 bases and J lacks 4 bases; bases without a gene match: 6. From the cysteine up to the phenylalanine, the CDR3 has a length of 15 residues. The only DNA kept is the CDR3, 45 bases in frame from the first base. The immunoSEQ Assay, a bias-controlled multiplex PCR, was used to amplify TCRbeta CDR3 regions from genomic DNA. In the authors' own workflow: Nucleated cell counts per sample were estimated from amplification of reference gene primers within the assay. Sequence reads were collapsed and filtered to measure the absolute abundance of every unique TCRbeta CDR3 rearrangement. For each sample, productive Simpson clonality was calculated as the square root of Simpson's diversity index over productive rearrangements. As stored in TCRdb, this immuneACCESS dataset retains in-frame rearrangements with V and J assigned. A fraction of the clones does not appear; measured against another copy, unresolved V genes explain less than half of the discrepancy, and the remainder lacks a known reason. The V and J calls and clone size were taken over from that table, and D and trimming were inferred from the DNA. In all, the sample holds 40,000 to 55,000 clones, and 84% of those were seen once. 4.4% of the sample rests with the top ten.

The V and J segments used are TRBV6-5 and TRBJ1-2; 8 central bases correspond to TRBD1. The receptor comes from a man aged 50 to 60 with active COVID-19. What was sequenced was peripheral blood. In nucleotides, the sequence is TGTGCCAGCAGTTACCGCGGACAGGGCCTCTATGGCTACACCTTC. This translates into CASSYRGQGLYGYTF.